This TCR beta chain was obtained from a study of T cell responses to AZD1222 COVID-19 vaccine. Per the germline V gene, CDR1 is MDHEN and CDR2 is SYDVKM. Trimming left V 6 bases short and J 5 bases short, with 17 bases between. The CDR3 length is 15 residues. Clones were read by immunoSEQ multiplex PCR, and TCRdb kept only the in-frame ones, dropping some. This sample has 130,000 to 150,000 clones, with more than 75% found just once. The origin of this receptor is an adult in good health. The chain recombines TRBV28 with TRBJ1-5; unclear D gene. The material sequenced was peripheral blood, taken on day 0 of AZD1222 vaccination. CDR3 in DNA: TGTGCCAGCAGCGAAGAAAAGGGTAGGTATCAGCCCCAGCATTTT. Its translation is CASSEEKGRYQPQHF.